These 12 T cell receptor beta chains originate from one sample sequenced in a study of cytomegalovirus exposure and HLA in healthy donors. The PCR used 60 Vbeta and 13 Jbeta primers. Sequenced by immunoSEQ multiplex PCR; TCRdb stores in-frame clones only, minus some. The table has about 100,000 clones, around 80% seen once. Sequences were obtained from PBMCs. Receptor source: a woman aged 60-70 years in good health and CMV-seronegative.

This rearrangement joins TRBV19 to TRBJ1-2, with 8 bases aligning to TRBD1. The CDR3 is made up of 16 amino acids. V lost 3 bases to trimming and J lost 6 bases; unmatched junction nucleotides: 12. Germline V gene sequence: CDR1 LNHDA, CDR2 SQIVND (reference sequence). The chain's CDR3 is CASSIRQGSLYDGYTF. The CDR3, as DNA: TGTGCCAGTAGTATTAGACAGGGGTCGTTGTATGATGGCTACACCTTC.

The chain links TRBV28 to TRBJ1-3; no definite D call. This CDR3 contains 14 residues. Germline V gene lookup returns CDR1 MDHEN and CDR2 SYDVKM. Trimming removed 9 bases from V and 4 bases from J, with 16 bases in between. The CDR3 reads CASIRRESGNTIYF. The CDR3 bases are TGTGCCAGTATAAGAAGGGAGTCAGGAAACACCATATATTTT.

Only a few counts were recorded for this clone. The chain uses TRBV15 and TRBJ2-5; D perhaps matches TRBD2 (6 bases). Germline CDR1 LNHNV, CDR2 YYDKDF (reference sequence). The CDR3 extends over 15 amino acids. V lost 3 bases, J lost 2 bases, and 13 bases lay in between. CDR3 bases: TGTGCCACCAGCAGCAACGGGGGACCTCAAGAGACCCAGTACTTC. Its translation is CATSSNGGPQETQYF.

Comment on this clone: The same CDR3 arises from other DNA sequences in this sample as well. The CDR3 bases are TGTGCCAGCAGCTTAGGGGGCCAGCCCCAGCATTTT. Its translation is CASSLGGQPQHF. The chain joins TRBV7-2 to TRBJ1-5; TRBD1 is a possible D gene (5 bases). The CDR3 totals 12 residues. In germline, CDR1 is SGHTA, CDR2 FQGNSA. Trimming cost V 1 base and J 7 bases, with 5 bases left between them.

The J gene is TRBJ2-3, the V gene TRBV27; TRBD2 matches at 15 bases. There are 19 residues in the CDR3. The germline CDR1 and CDR2 sequences are MNHEY and SMNVEV (reference sequence). Germline trimming cut 5 bases from V and 8 bases from J; bases unmatched to any gene: 17. CDR3 in DNA: TGTGCCAGCAGTCCAACCTTAAGGACTAGCGGGAGGGCCAAAGGTACGCAGTATTTT. It specifies CASSPTLRTSGRAKGTQYF.

The chain links TRBV7-9 to TRBJ2-3; 11 bases agree with TRBD2. CDR3 length: 15 residues. Germline loops: CDR1 SEHNR, CDR2 FQNEAQ (reference sequence). Trimming removed 5 bases from V and 2 bases from J; junction bases left unmatched: 3. CDR3 coding DNA: TGTGCCAGCAGCCGACTAGCGGGGATCACAGATACGCAGTATTTT. Protein product: CASSRLAGITDTQYF.

Concerning this clone: An end of the junction differs from the germline gene, which may be a read error. The CDR3 nucleotides are TGTGCCAGCAGTGACTCGGGGCCTGAAGCTTTCTTT. Protein product: CASSDSGPEAFF. The chain is built from TRBV6-5 and TRBJ1-1, with D possibly matching TRBD1 (5 bases). This CDR3 has 12 amino acids. The V gene's germline CDR1 is MNHEY and CDR2 SVGAGI.

The chain combines TRBV20-1 with TRBJ2-7; D is undetermined. CDR1 and CDR2 (germline): DFQATT, SNEGSKA (reference sequence). The V end was cut by 3 bases, the J end by 3 bases, with 3 bases between. This CDR3 comprises 10 residues. CDR3 nucleotide sequence: TGCAGTGCTAGCCGCTACGAGCAGTACTTC. Encoded protein: CSASRYEQYF.

The rearrangement uses TRBV27 and TRBJ2-7; TRBD2 is a possible D gene (5 bases). The germline gives CDR1 MNHEY, CDR2 SMNVEV (reference sequence). This CDR3 is built from 13 residues. The germline V and J ends were trimmed by 6 bases and 0 bases, with 9 bases remaining between them. The CDR3 protein is CASRGSDSYEQYF. In nucleotides, the CDR3 is TGTGCCAGCAGAGGTAGCGACTCCTACGAGCAGTACTTC.

The chain employs TRBV7-8 and TRBJ2-7; 11 positions match TRBD1. After removal of 5 bases from V and 8 bases from J, the junction contained 5 bases not matched to a gene. The CDR3 runs to 13 residues. Germline CDR1 reads SGHVS; CDR2 reads FQNEAQ. The DNA for the CDR3 is TGTGCCAGCAGCCCAGGACAGGGGGCCAAGCAGTACTTC. Protein product: CASSPGQGAKQYF.

The rearrangement links TRBV2 to TRBJ1-1, with a weak D call TRBD1 (5 bases). Looked up from germline, CDR1 is SNHLY and CDR2 is FYNNEI. V lost 3 bases and J lost 4, with 12 bases in between. The CDR3 loop spans 14 amino acids. CDR3 sequence reads: CASSERGLVTEAFF. As DNA, the CDR3 is TGTGCCAGCAGTGAGCGGGGGTTAGTCACTGAAGCTTTCTTT.

CDR3 amino acids: CASSLVGEMAFF. CDR3 in DNA: TGTGCCAGCAGCTTAGTGGGCGAGATGGCTTTCTTT. This chain uses TRBV7-9 with TRBJ1-1; no reliable D call. Trimming pared 1 base from V and 11 bases from J, leaving 11 bases between. The CDR3 has 12 amino acids. Germline assignment: CDR1 SEHNR and CDR2 FQNEAQ (reference sequence).